The clone carrying this T cell receptor beta chain was seen a handful of times. What it binds is not known. Investigators reverse transcribed all isolated RNA, so they sequenced expressed TCRB transcripts. The repertoire was sequenced with immunoSEQ multiplex PCR; TCRdb's copy has only in-frame clones and lacks some. The data hold hundreds of thousands of clones, with around 15% observed a single time. This CDR3 is built from 16 residues. Trimming shortened V by 5 bases and J by 8 bases, and 22 bases separated the two germline ends. Germline CDR1 SGHTA, CDR2 FQGNSA. The sample is drawn from a study of beta chain features in type 1 diabetes. Study-wide findings and caveats: cDNA-based reads could over-represent cells with high TCR expression.

This TCR came from a young man in good health. The chain links TRBV7-2 to TRBJ2-1; D may be TRBD1 (5 bases). The sequenced sample was naive CD4+ T cells from blood. CDR3 sequence (DNA): TGTGCCAGCAGCACAGCCCGCCAGGGATTTAGGGATGAGCAGTTCTTC. Translation: CASSTARQGFRDEQFF.